The clone carrying this T cell receptor (beta chain) showed up many times. Among the exclusions were patients with other autoimmune diseases, uncontrolled infections, pregnancy or lactation. Clinical symptoms, serum thyroxine, TRAb, thyroid ultrasound and orbital computed tomography formed the basis of diagnosis. The authors isolated PBMCs from around 9.8 ml of fresh peripheral blood. These data originate in a study of Graves' ophthalmopathy and Graves' hyperthyroidism. After removal of 6 bases from V and 6 bases from J, the junction contained 8 bases not matched to a gene. There are 15 residues in the CDR3. Germline loops: CDR1 MNHEY, CDR2 SVGEGT. The sequenced template was RNA, covering the TCR beta CDR3 region. The first-round RT-PCR employed HTBI primers together with the Qiagen OneStep RT-PCR kit. A multiplex PCR was then performed as the second round. TCRdb reprocessed the multiplex PCR reads via MiXCR and lists one record per CDR3 protein. There are about 210,000 distinct CDR3 sequences in the sample; about 32% occur only once, and 9.1% lies in the top ten.

V usage is TRBV6-2 or TRBV6-3 and J usage is TRBJ1-6; 7 bases align to TRBD1. The sequenced sample consisted of peripheral blood. The receptor was isolated from a man aged 50-60 years with Graves' ophthalmopathy. The CDR3 here is CASSQTGTVNSPLHF. CDR3 coding DNA: TGTGCCAGCAGCCAGACCGGGACAGTTAATTCACCCCTCCACTTT.